This is a list of T cell receptor beta chains from one sample in a study of identical twins. From the 5' RACE reads, TCRdb called clonotypes with MiXCR, one entry per CDR3 protein. Of roughly 570,000 distinct CDR3 sequences in the sample, approximately 9.6% were seen once. In addition, the sample was reused for a study of yellow fever vaccine responses in identical twins.

Specimen: PBMCs. Every receptor here comes from a woman aged 18-35 years in good health. The CDR3 runs from the conserved cysteine through the conserved F or W. D genes are given only for firm matches. The listing skips clone size in some rows; elsewhere it reads once, few, many or a size class.

CDR3: CASSPMSGQGFSYEQYF
DNA: TGTGCCAGCTCACCAATGTCCGGACAGGGGTTCTCCTACGAGCAGTACTTC
size: few
V: TRBV18
J: TRBJ2-7
D: TRBD1

CDR3: CASSREGQGHNEQFF
DNA: TGTGCCAGCAGCAGAGAGGGACAGGGACACAATGAGCAGTTCTTC
size: many
V: TRBV7-9
J: TRBJ2-1
D: TRBD1

CDR3: CASARTYEQYF
DNA: TGTGCCAGCGCCAGGACCTACGAGCAGTACTTC
size: many
V: TRBV6-2/TRBV6-3
J: TRBJ2-7
D: -

CDR3: CATSSGGPSGNTGELFF
DNA: TGTGCCACCAGCAGTGGAGGTCCCAGCGGGAACACCGGGGAGCTGTTTTTT
size: -
V: TRBV15
J: TRBJ2-2
D: -

CDR3: CASSVTGEQYF
DNA: TGTGCCAGCAGCGTTACTGGAGAGCAGTACTTC
size: -
V: TRBV5-6
J: TRBJ2-7
D: -

CDR3: CASSLAHNTGELFF
DNA: TGTGCCAGCAGTTTAGCTCATAACACCGGGGAGCTGTTTTTT
size: -
V: TRBV27
J: TRBJ2-2
D: -

CDR3: CASSQSQTNTGELFF
DNA: TGTGCCAGCAGCCAAAGCCAGACGAACACCGGGGAGCTGTTTTTT
size: -
V: TRBV7-9
J: TRBJ2-2
D: -

CDR3: CASSILAGTMEPQHF
DNA: TGTGCCAGCAGTATATTAGCCGGAACTATGGAACCCCAGCATTTT
size: many
V: TRBV28
J: TRBJ1-5
D: -

CDR3: CAISESRLQGTEAFF
DNA: TGTGCCATCAGTGAGTCGAGACTGCAAGGGACTGAAGCTTTCTTT
size: many
V: TRBV10-3
J: TRBJ1-1
D: -

CDR3: CSARDLKGAFNEQFF
DNA: TGCAGTGCTAGAGATCTCAAGGGCGCGTTCAATGAGCAGTTCTTC
size: -
V: TRBV20-1
J: TRBJ2-1
D: -

CDR3: CAWSVAPRGTGELFF
DNA: TGTGCCTGGAGTGTGGCACCCCGGGGCACCGGGGAGCTGTTTTTT
size: -
V: TRBV30
J: TRBJ2-2
D: -

CDR3: CASSSDYPDSTDTQYF
DNA: TGTGCCAGCAGCTCCGACTATCCCGATTCGACAGATACGCAGTATTTT
size: many
V: TRBV6-2/TRBV6-3
J: TRBJ2-3
D: -

CDR3: CASSPFREAYEQYF
DNA: TGTGCCAGCTCACCTTTCAGGGAAGCCTACGAGCAGTACTTC
size: -
V: TRBV18
J: TRBJ2-7
D: -

CDR3: CASSVTPTASNEQFF
DNA: TGTGCCAGCAGCGTAACGCCCACGGCCTCCAATGAGCAGTTCTTC
size: few
V: TRBV9
J: TRBJ2-1
D: -

CDR3: CASSLRLDYGYTF
DNA: TGTGCCAGCAGCTTGAGACTCGACTATGGCTACACCTTC
size: -
V: TRBV5-4
J: TRBJ1-2
D: -

CDR3: CASSVTRVGGSNEQFF
DNA: TGTGCCAGTAGTGTAACCCGGGTCGGGGGTTCCAATGAGCAGTTCTTC
size: -
V: TRBV19
J: TRBJ2-1
D: -

CDR3: CASSHVGGGGTQYF
DNA: TGTGCCAGCAGCCACGTGGGGGGCGGAGGTACGCAGTATTTT
size: -
V: TRBV7-2
J: TRBJ2-3
D: -

CDR3: CSAPRGGYTF
DNA: TGCAGTGCCCCCAGGGGGGGCTACACCTTC
size: -
V: TRBV20-1
J: TRBJ1-2
D: TRBD1

CDR3: CSASGQIQQFF
DNA: TGCAGTGCTAGTGGTCAAATTCAGCAGTTCTTC
size: -
V: TRBV20-1
J: TRBJ2-1
D: -

CDR3: CASSERGAPGELFF
DNA: TGTGCCAGCAGCGAGAGGGGCGCCCCCGGGGAGCTGTTTTTT
size: few
V: TRBV7-9
J: TRBJ2-2
D: -

CDR3: CASSQDQAVLDNEQFF
DNA: TGTGCCAGCAGCCAAGATCAAGCGGTCCTTGACAATGAGCAGTTCTTC
size: few
V: TRBV14
J: TRBJ2-1
D: -

CDR3: CATSDLYGYTF
DNA: TGTGCCACCAGTGACCTGTATGGCTACACCTTC
size: many
V: TRBV24-1
J: TRBJ1-2
D: -

CDR3: CAWSKRDSSNEKLFF
DNA: TGTGCCTGGAGTAAAAGGGACAGCTCTAATGAAAAACTGTTTTTT
size: -
V: TRBV30
J: TRBJ1-4
D: TRBD1

CDR3: CASSEFSGVYEQYF
DNA: TGTGCCAGCAGTGAATTTTCGGGGGTCTACGAGCAGTACTTC
size: few
V: TRBV6-1
J: TRBJ2-7
D: -

CDR3: CASSTGMAQPQHF
DNA: TGCGCCAGCTCGACAGGGATGGCTCAGCCCCAGCATTTT
size: -
V: TRBV10-2
J: TRBJ1-5
D: TRBD1

CDR3: CASRLTDRGLYEQYF
DNA: TGTGCCAGCCGCCTAACGGACAGGGGGCTCTACGAGCAGTACTTC
size: few
V: TRBV6-1
J: TRBJ2-7
D: TRBD1

CDR3: CASSSWTENTEAFF
DNA: TGTGCCAGCAGTTCCTGGACGGAGAACACTGAAGCTTTCTTT
size: few
V: TRBV12-3/TRBV12-4
J: TRBJ1-1
D: -

CDR3: CASSQPIADSYNEQFF
DNA: TGTGCCAGCAGCCAACCTATAGCGGATTCCTACAATGAGCAGTTCTTC
size: many
V: TRBV7-2
J: TRBJ2-1
D: -